The present T cell receptor (beta chain) was sequenced within a study of identical twins. In this sample, this clonotype turned up a few times. TCRdb analysed the 5' RACE reads with MiXCR anew, one entry per CDR3 protein. The data hold some 460,000 distinct CDR3 sequences, with more than 13% observed a single time. The same sample was also used in a study of yellow fever vaccine responses in identical twins. That work states: Twins' T cell vaccine responses reportedly looked partly convergent, partly personalized.

The sequence was obtained from a woman aged 18-29 years in good health. What was sequenced was CD4+ T cells sorted from blood.

The CDR3: CASSPRTGVYGYTF. As DNA, the CDR3 is TGTGCCAGCAGTCCCAGGACAGGGGTGTATGGCTACACCTTC. V is TRBV28 and J is TRBJ1-2, with 9 positions matching TRBD1. V shed 5 bases, J shed 5 bases, and the junction held 6 bases outside the gene matches. Germline V gives CDR1 MDHEN, CDR2 SYDVKM. This CDR3 spans 14 amino acids.